This TCR beta chain stems from a study of CD8 T cells in ankylosing spondylitis (dated by TCRdb to 2016 to 2017). For the study in its entirety: To find TCR variants linked to disease, the study profiled T cell receptor beta repertoires in ankylosing spondylitis patients and healthy donors. Peripheral blood was sampled, and synovial fluid was also collected from ankylosing spondylitis patients. The full study cohort was made up of 20 to 25 ankylosing spondylitis patients and 108 healthy donors. On the study overall, not on this receptor specifically: The disease-linked clones had a CD8+ phenotype and were found at relatively low frequencies in peripheral blood. A TCR beta motif of fewer than 10 highly homologous amino acid variants appeared characteristic of blood from ankylosing spondylitis patients. Some motif variants had previously been reported in the synovial fluid and blood of reactive arthritis patients, which suggests shared mechanisms of disease initiation. The disease-linked clones were reported to be significantly enriched in matched synovial fluid samples from ankylosing spondylitis patients.

Instrument used: Illumina HiSeq 2500. Quantitative 5'-RACE with molecular barcodes was used to prepare TCR beta libraries. Processing in the source paper ran as follows. To identify disease-linked TCR variants, a new computational method was used, one built on a probabilistic model of VDJ rearrangement. TCRdb passed the public sequencing reads through fastp at Q25 and MiXCR, retaining productive beta sequences. Entries that share a CDR3 protein sequence are merged under the most common genes and DNA. TCRdb, not the authors, supplied the V and J calls. This sample holds 250,000 to 350,000 distinct CDR3 sequences; 15% to 25% were observed only once. The ten largest make up less than 9% of the sample. Reading the germline V gene gives CDR1 SGHRS and CDR2 YFSETQ. V is cut back by 4 bases and J by 2 bases, with 6 bases in the junction unmatched. Taken from cysteine to phenylalanine, the CDR3 has 15 residues. Kept here is only the CDR3 DNA, which spans 45 bases and is read in frame from base 1.

This clonotype was seen a handful of times. Its binding antigen is unknown. No clone much larger than this one lies a single base away; base qualities are absent. Sequencing used blood, either unsorted or a sorted T cell fraction (not recorded which). This receptor chain uses TRBV5-1 and TRBJ2-3, and 8 junction bases match TRBD2. This TCR came from a male donor with ankylosing spondylitis or in good health (not recorded which). The CDR3 in this case is CASSPGLDYTDTQYF. In nucleotide form, the sequence is TGCGCCAGCAGCCCGGGACTAGATTACACAGATACGCAGTATTTT.